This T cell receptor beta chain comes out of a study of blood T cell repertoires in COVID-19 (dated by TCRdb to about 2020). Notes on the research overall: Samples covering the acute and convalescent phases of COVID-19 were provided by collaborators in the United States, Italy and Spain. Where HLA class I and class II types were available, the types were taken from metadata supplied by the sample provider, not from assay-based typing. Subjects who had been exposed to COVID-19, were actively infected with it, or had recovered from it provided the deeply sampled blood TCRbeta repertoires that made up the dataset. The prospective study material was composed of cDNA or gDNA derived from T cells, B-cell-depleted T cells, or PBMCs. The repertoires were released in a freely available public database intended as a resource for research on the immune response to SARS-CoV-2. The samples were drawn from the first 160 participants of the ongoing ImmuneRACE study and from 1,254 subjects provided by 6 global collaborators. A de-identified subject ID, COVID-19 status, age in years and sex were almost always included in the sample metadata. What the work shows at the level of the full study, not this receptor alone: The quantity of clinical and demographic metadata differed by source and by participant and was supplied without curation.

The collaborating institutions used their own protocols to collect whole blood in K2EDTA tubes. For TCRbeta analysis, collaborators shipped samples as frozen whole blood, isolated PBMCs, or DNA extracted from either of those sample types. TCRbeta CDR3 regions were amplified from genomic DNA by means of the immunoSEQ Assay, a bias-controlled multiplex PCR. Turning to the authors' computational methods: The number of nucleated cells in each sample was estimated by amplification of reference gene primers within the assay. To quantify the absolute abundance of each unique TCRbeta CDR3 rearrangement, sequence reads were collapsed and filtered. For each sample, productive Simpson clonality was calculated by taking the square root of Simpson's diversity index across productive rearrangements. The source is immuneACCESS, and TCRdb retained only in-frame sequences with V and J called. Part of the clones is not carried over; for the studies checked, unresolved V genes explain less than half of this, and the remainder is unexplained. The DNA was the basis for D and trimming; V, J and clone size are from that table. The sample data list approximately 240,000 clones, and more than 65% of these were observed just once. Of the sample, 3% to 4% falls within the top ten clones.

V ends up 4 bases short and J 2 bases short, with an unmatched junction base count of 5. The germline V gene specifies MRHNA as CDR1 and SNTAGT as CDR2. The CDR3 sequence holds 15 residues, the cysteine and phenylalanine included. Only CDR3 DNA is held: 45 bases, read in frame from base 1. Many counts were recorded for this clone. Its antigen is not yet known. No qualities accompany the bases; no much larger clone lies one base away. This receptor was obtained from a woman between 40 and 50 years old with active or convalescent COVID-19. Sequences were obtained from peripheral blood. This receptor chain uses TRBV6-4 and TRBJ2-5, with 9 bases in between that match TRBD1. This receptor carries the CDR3 CASSGRQGGQETQYF. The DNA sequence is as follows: TGTGCCAGCAGTGGGAGACAGGGGGGGCAAGAGACCCAGTACTTC.